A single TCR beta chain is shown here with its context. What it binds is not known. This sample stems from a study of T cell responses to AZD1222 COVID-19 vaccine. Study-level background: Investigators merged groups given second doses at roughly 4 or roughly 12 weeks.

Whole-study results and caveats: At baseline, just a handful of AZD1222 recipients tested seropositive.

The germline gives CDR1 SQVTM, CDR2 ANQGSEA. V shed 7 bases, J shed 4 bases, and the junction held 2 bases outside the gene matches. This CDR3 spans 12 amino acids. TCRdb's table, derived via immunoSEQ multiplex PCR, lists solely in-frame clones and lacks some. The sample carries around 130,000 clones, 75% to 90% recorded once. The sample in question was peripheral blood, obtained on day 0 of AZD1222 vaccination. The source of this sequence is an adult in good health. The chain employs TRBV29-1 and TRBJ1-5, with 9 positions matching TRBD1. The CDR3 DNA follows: TGCAGCGCTGGGACAGGGAATCAGCCCCAGCATTTT. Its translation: CSAGTGNQPQHF.